The 7 T cell receptor beta chains listed next were all sequenced from one sample in a study of cytomegalovirus exposure and HLA in healthy donors. PCR employed 60 Vbeta and 13 Jbeta primers. Here immunoSEQ multiplex PCR was the method, and the copy in TCRdb shows in-frame clones only, minus some. Of 150,000 to 200,000 clones in the sample, around three quarters were seen once. The sample comprised PBMCs. The receptors derive from a man in his forties in good health and CMV-seronegative.

The J gene is TRBJ2-2, the V gene TRBV2; D remains ambiguous. Germline lookup yields CDR1 SNHLY and CDR2 FYNNEI. The CDR3 sequence is 15 residues long. V lost 0 bases and J lost 3, with 8 bases in between. CDR3 sequence (DNA): TGTGCCAGCAGTGAAGCTGCCCAGTACACCGGGGAGCTGTTTTTT. It encodes CASSEAAQYTGELFF.

This clone has just a few counts. The chain carries TRBV5-1 and TRBJ2-3; TRBD2 might be the D (5 bases). Trimming left V 3 bases short and J 6 bases short, with 17 bases between. Germline lookup yields CDR1 SGHRS and CDR2 YFSETQ. The length of the CDR3 is 15 residues. DNA for the CDR3: TGCGCCAGCAGCTCCCAGCCGGACTTGACGGATACGCAGTATTTT. Translating gives CASSSQPDLTDTQYF.

This clone was seen more than once but under ten times. The rearrangement links TRBV28 to TRBJ2-7; 11 nucleotides line up with TRBD2. The CDR3 is made up of 17 amino acids. V gave up 4 bases and J gave up 2 bases; unmatched junction bases: 10. Germline V lookup: CDR1 MDHEN, CDR2 SYDVKM. Written as DNA, the CDR3 is TGTGCCAGCAGTTCAAGACTAGCGGGACCCTTACCCTACGAGCAGTACTTC. Amino acids: CASSSRLAGPLPYEQYF.

This chain links TRBV15 with TRBJ1-1, with D possibly TRBD1 on 6 matching bases. Germline V gene lookup returns CDR1 LNHNV and CDR2 YYDKDF (reference sequence). The CDR3 contains 14 residues. Trimming stripped 0 bases from V and 6 bases from J, with 11 bases between. For the CDR3, the DNA is TGTGCCACCAGCAGAGATCGGGGGGCATCTGAAGCTTTCTTT. This sequence encodes CATSRDRGASEAFF.

The chain employs TRBV28 and TRBJ2-7, with unresolved D. Germline CDR1 reads MDHEN; CDR2 reads SYDVKM. Trimming shortened V by 4 bases and J by 6 bases, and 7 bases separated the two germline ends. This CDR3 is built from 11 residues. CDR3 amino acids: CASSSPGEQYF. The DNA for the CDR3 is TGTGCCAGCAGTTCGCCAGGCGAGCAGTACTTC.

The CDR3: CASSKSGGATNTGELFF. CDR3 bases: TGTGCCAGCAGCAAATCGGGCGGGGCGACGAACACCGGGGAGCTGTTTTTT. The V and J genes are TRBV21-1 and TRBJ2-2; the table's D gene call, TRBD2, was not cross checked with the DNA. TRBV21-1 is termed a pseudogene. The CDR3 spans 17 residues.

This clone is a singleton in its sample. The rearrangement links TRBV5-3 to TRBJ2-2, with 8 bases lining up with TRBD2. TRBV5-3 is reported as an ORF; its role is uncertain. J gave up 6 bases and V 1 base, and 2 bases lay outside the gene matches. The length of the CDR3 is 14 residues. The CDR3 reads CARSLFGRAGELFF. The CDR3 nucleotides read TGTGCCAGAAGCTTGTTCGGGAGGGCCGGGGAGCTGTTTTTT.